The present TCR beta chain was sequenced within a study of OX40 agonist ivuxolimab in advanced cancers. Findings and limits, study-wide: Dosing at 0.1 to 3.0 mg/kg was accompanied by clonal expansion of CD4+ and CD8+ blood T cells by week 6. The study found that CD8+ T cells averaged more expanded clones than CD4+.

The data were produced by immunoSEQ multiplex PCR, yet TCRdb's version contains in-frame clones alone and is incomplete. The sample holds over 75,000 clones, about nine tenths seen once. Note on this clone: Its antigen is currently unknown.

The sequenced sample was CD4+ or CD8+ T cells sorted from blood, obtained in a trial of the OX40 agonist ivuxolimab. This TCR was recovered from an adult with an advanced solid tumor such as melanoma, head and neck, liver or kidney cancer.

The CDR3 DNA reads as TGTGCCAGCAGAGGTGAGGGTCATCAGCCCCAGCATTTT. Its protein product is CASRGEGHQPQHF. The genes are TRBV28 and TRBJ1-5; no clear D. The CDR3 is 13 residues long. The V end was cut by 6 bases, the J end by 5 bases, with 11 bases between. Germline V gives CDR1 MDHEN, CDR2 SYDVKM.